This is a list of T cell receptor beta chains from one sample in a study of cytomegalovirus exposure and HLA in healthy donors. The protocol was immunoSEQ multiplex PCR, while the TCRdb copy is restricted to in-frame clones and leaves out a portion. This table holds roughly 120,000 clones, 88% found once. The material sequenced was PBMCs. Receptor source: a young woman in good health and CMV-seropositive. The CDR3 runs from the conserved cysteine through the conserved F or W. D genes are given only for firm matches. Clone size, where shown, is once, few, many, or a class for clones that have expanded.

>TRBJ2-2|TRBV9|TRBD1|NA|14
TGTGCCAGCAGCGCGAAACAGGGGACCGGGGAGCTGTTTTTT
CASSAKQGTGELFF
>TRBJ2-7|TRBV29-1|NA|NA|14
TGCAGCGTTGGGGTAAAGCGAGGAACCTACGAGCAGTACTTC
CSVGVKRGTYEQYF
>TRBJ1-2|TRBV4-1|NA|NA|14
TGCGCCAGCAGCCAACCCCAGGGCAGGGATGGCTACACCTTC
CASSQPQGRDGYTF
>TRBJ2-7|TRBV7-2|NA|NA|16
TGTGCCAGCAGCCCTGCGGGGCTCCCATCCTCCTACGAGCAGTACTTC
CASSPAGLPSSYEQYF
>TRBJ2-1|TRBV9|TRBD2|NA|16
TGTGCCAGCAGCCCCCGACCCCGGGACTACCACAATGAGCAGTTCTTC
CASSPRPRDYHNEQFF
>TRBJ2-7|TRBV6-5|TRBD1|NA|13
TGTGCCAGCGGCCGGGACAGGGTCGACGAGCAGTACTTC
CASGRDRVDEQYF
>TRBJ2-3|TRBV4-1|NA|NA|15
TGCGCCAGCAGCCAAGTTGGGGGACACACAGATACGCAGTATTTT
CASSQVGGHTDTQYF
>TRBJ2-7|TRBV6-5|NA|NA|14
TGTGCCAGCAGAATACGGGACACAGCCTACGAGCAGTACTTC
CASRIRDTAYEQYF
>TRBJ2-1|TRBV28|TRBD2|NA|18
TGTGCCAGCAGTCCCCCGGGACTAGCGGGAGAAAACTACAATGAGCAGTTCTTC
CASSPPGLAGENYNEQFF
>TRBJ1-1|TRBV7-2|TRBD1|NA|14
TGTGCCAGCACCCTCGGGACAGCCTACACTGAAGCTTTCTTT
CASTLGTAYTEAFF
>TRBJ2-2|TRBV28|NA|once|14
TGTGCCAGCAGTCAGGAGGGGACCACCGGGGAGCTGTTTTTT
CASSQEGTTGELFF
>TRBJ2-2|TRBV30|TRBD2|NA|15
TGTGCCTGGAGTGTACGCGCGGGGAGGGCCGGGGAGCTGTTTTTT
CAWSVRAGRAGELFF
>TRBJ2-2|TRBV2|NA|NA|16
TGTGCCAGCAGTGATGTGGGGAGGTTGAACACCGGGGAGCTGTTTTTT
CASSDVGRLNTGELFF
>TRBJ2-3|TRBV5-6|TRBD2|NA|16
TGTGCCAGCAGCTTGGTACTAGCGGGATGGTCAGATACGCAGTATTTT
CASSLVLAGWSDTQYF
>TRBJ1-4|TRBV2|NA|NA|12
TGTGCCAGCAGTCGACAGGATTCCAAACTGTTTTTT
CASSRQDSKLFF
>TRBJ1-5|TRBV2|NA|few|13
TGTGCCAGCAGCTGGAGGTTCGATCAGCCCCAGCATTTT
CASSWRFDQPQHF
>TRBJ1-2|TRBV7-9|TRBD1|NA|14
TGTGCCAGCAGCGTACAGGGGGCCACCTATGGCTACACCTTC
CASSVQGATYGYTF
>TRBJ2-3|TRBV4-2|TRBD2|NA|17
TGTGCCAGCAGCCAAGACCCTAGCGGGTCACGCACAGATACGCAGTATTTT
CASSQDPSGSRTDTQYF
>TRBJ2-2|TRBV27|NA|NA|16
TGTGCCAGCAGTTTATTGATCCAGGGGAACACCGGGGAGCTGTTTTTT
CASSLLIQGNTGELFF
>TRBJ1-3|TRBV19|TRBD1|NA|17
TGTGCCAGTAGCCCAAATCGGGACAGGGCCACTGGAAACACCATATATTTT
CASSPNRDRATGNTIYF
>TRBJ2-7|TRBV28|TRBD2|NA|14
TGTGCCAGCAGAGAACTAGCGGGAACGGGCGAGCAGTACTTC
CASRELAGTGEQYF
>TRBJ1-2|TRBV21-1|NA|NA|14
TGTGCCAGCAACCAACACAGGGCCCAGTGTGGCTACACCTTC
CASNQHRAQCGYTF
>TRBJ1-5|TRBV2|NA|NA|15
TGTGCCAGCAGTGAAGGAGTAGGAGGCAATCAGCCCCAGCATTTT
CASSEGVGGNQPQHF
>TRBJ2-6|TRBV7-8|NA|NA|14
TGTGCCAGCAGCCAGTCCCCTGGGGCCAACGTCCTGACTTTC
CASSQSPGANVLTF
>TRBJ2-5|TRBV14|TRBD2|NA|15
TGTGCCAGCAGCCAAGTTGCGGGGGGCAGGGAGACCCAGTACTTC
CASSQVAGGRETQYF
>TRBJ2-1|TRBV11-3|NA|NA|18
TGTGCCAGCAGCTTAGATCCCCGAGAGCCCTCAAACTACAATGAGCAGTTCTTC
CASSLDPREPSNYNEQFF
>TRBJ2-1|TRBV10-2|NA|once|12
TGCGCCAGCAGTGACGGGTACAATGAGCAGTTCTTC
CASSDGYNEQFF
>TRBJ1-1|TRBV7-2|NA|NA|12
TGTGCCAGCAGCTTAGATATCGGTGAAGCTTTCTTT
CASSLDIGEAFF
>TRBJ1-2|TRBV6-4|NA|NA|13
TGTGCCAGCAGTGACGGTCCGGGCTATGGCTACACCTTC
CASSDGPGYGYTF
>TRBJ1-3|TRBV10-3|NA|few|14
TGTGCCATCAGCCGGGACATCTCTGGAAACACCATATATTTT
CAISRDISGNTIYF
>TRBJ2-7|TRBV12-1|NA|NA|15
TGTGCCAGCAGCGGGGTGGGACAGGATGACTACGAGCAGTACTTC
CASSGVGQDDYEQYF
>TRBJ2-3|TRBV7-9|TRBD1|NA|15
TGTGCCAGCAGCTCTCAGCGGACAGGGGGAGATACGCAGTATTTT
CASSSQRTGGDTQYF
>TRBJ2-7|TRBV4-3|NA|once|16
TGCGCCAGCAGCCAAGATCTCCGGAGAGCTTCCTACGAGCAGTACTTC
CASSQDLRRASYEQYF
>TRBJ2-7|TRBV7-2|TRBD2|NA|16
TGTGCCAGCAGCTCCTACGCGGGACTAGGGGTTTACGAGCAGTACTTC
CASSSYAGLGVYEQYF
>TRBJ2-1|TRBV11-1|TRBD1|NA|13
TGTGCCAGCAGATGGACAGGAGGCAATGAGCAGTTCTTC
CASRWTGGNEQFF
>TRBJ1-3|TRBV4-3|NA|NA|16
TGCGCCAGCAGCCAAGATTTCAGGGGCCACGGAAACACCATATATTTT
CASSQDFRGHGNTIYF
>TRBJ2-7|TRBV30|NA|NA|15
TGTGCCGGGACGGGTGACAGGAGAAACTCCTACGAGCAGTACTTC
CAGTGDRRNSYEQYF
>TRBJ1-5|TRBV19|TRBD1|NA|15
TGTGCCAGTAGTGTCCGGGACAGGGGAAATCAGCCCCAGCATTTT
CASSVRDRGNQPQHF
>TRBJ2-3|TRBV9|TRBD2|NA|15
TGTGCCAGCAGCGGCAGCGGGGGGGCCACAGATACGCAGTATTTT
CASSGSGGATDTQYF
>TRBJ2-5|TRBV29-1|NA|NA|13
TGCAGCGTTGACGGGAACTCAAAAGAGACCCAGTACTTC
CSVDGNSKETQYF
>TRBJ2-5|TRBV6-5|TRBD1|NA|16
TGTGCCAGCAGTTACTCGGTCAGGGGGCGCGACGAGACCCAGTACTTC
CASSYSVRGRDETQYF
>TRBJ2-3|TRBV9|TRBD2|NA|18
TGTGCCAGCAGCGTAGGCGGCCTAGCGGGAGCTAGCACAGATACGCAGTATTTT
CASSVGGLAGASTDTQYF
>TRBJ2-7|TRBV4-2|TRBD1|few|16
TGTGCCAGCAGCCAACAGGACAGGGGCGGACCCTACGAGCAGTACTTC
CASSQQDRGGPYEQYF
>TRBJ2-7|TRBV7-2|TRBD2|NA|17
TGTGCCAGCAACTATAGAGGGACTAGCGGGAGCGTCGGCGAGCAGTACTTC
CASNYRGTSGSVGEQYF
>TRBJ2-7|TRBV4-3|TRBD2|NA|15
TGCGCCAGCAGCCAACTAGCGGGAGGAGGCTACGAGCAGTACTTC
CASSQLAGGGYEQYF
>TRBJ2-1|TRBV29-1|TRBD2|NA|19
TGCAGCGTTGAAAGCTTTGGACTAGCGGGGGGGAGAACTTACAATGAGCAGTTCTTC
CSVESFGLAGGRTYNEQFF
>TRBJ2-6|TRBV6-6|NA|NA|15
TGTGCCAGCAGTTCCAGGGTCTCTGGGGCCAACGTCCTGACTTTC
CASSSRVSGANVLTF
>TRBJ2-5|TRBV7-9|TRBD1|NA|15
TGTGCCAGCAGTACTCGGCAGGGGGTTGGAGAGACCCAGTACTTC
CASSTRQGVGETQYF
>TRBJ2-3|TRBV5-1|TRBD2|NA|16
TGCGCCAGCAGCATCGGTAGCGGGGGGTTAGGAGATACGCAGTATTTT
CASSIGSGGLGDTQYF
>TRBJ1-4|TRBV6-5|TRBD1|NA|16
TGTGCCAGCAGTTACCGAATTACAGGGGTAGAGGAAAAACTGTTTTTT
CASSYRITGVEEKLFF
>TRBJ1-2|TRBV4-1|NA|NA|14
TGCGCCAGCAGCCACCCAGGACAGAACTATGGCTACACCTTC
CASSHPGQNYGYTF
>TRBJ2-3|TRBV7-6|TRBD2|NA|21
TGTGCCAGCAGCTTAGTACCCAAGCTAGCGGGAGGGTATCTTAGCACAGATACGCAGTATTTT
CASSLVPKLAGGYLSTDTQYF
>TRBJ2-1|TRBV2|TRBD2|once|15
TGTGCCAGCAAACGGCTAGCGGGGGGGCCTGATGAGCAGTTCTTC
CASKRLAGGPDEQFF
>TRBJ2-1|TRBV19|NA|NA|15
TGTGCCAGTAGTATAGCCCAGACTAGTTCCCATGAGCAGTTCTTC
CASSIAQTSSHEQFF
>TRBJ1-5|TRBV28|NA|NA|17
TGTGCCAGCAGTTTCCTTAGACAGTACTATAGCAATCAGCCCCAGCATTTT
CASSFLRQYYSNQPQHF
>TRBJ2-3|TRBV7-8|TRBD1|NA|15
TGTGCCAGCAGCGAGACAGGGGGGGCCACAGATACGCAGTATTTT
CASSETGGATDTQYF
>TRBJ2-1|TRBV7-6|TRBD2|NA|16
TGTGCCAGCAGCTTTTTGTATAGCGGGGGGGACAATGAGCAGTTCTTC
CASSFLYSGGDNEQFF